This entry is about one TCR beta chain. Its cognate antigen is unknown. In the PCR, 60 Vbeta and 13 Jbeta primers were used. Using immunoSEQ multiplex PCR, the repertoire was profiled, and TCRdb retains in-frame clones only, with some absent. The sample has around 180,000 clones, over 60% seen once. The CDR3 covers 16 residues. V was pared by 6 bases and J by 0 bases, with 17 bases between. The germline V gene encodes CDR1 MNHGY and CDR2 SAAAGT. This record comes from a study of cytomegalovirus exposure and HLA in healthy donors. Study-wide results and caveats: According to an earlier analysis, most TCR beta V segments yielded productive rearrangements about 87% or about 30% of the time. There were a few CMV-associated chains whose specificity for CMV antigens was confirmed in vitro.

The clonotype was recovered from a girl under 18 in good health and CMV-seronegative. The chain joins TRBV6-8 to TRBJ1-1; possible D gene TRBD1, 5 bases. Sequenced input: PBMCs. The CDR3 DNA reads TGTGCCAGCAGATCTAAGGACACGGACATGAACACTGAAGCTTTCTTT. It is translated as CASRSKDTDMNTEAFF.